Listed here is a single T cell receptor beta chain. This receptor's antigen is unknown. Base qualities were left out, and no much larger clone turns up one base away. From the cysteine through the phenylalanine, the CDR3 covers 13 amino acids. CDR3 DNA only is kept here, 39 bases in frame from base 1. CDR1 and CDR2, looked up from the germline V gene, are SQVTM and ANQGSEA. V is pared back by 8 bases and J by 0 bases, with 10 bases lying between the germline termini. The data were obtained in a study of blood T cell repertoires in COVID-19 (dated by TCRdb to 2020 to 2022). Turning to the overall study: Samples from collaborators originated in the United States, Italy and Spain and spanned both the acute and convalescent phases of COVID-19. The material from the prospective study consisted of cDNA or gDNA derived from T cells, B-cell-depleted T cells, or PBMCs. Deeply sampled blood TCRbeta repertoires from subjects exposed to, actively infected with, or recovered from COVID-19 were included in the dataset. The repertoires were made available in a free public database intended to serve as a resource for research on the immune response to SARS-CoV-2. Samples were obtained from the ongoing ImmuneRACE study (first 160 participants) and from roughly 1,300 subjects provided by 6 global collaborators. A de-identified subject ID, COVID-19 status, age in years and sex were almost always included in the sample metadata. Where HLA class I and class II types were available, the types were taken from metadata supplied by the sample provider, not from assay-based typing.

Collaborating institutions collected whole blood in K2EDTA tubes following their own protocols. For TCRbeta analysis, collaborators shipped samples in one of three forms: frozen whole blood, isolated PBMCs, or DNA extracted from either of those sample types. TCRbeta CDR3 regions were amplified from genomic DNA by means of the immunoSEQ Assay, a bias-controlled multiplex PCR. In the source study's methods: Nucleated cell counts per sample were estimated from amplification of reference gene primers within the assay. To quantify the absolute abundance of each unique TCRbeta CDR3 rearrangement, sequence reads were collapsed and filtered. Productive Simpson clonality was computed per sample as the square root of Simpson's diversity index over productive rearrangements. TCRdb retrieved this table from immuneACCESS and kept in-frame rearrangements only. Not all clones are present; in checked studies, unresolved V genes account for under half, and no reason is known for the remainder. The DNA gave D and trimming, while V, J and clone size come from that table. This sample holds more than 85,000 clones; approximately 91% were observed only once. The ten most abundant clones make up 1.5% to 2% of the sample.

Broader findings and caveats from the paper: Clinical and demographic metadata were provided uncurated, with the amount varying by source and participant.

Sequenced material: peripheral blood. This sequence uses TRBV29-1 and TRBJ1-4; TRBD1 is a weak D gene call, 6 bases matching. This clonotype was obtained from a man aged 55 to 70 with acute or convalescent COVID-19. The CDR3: CSTRGTTNEKLFF. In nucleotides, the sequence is TGCAGCACCAGGGGCACAACTAATGAAAAACTGTTTTTT.